A selection of T cell receptor beta chains follows, all from one sample in a study of T-cell memory formation after mild COVID-19. TCRdb independently ran MiXCR on the 5' RACE reads; one entry per CDR3 protein. The table has 200,000 to 300,000 distinct CDR3 sequences, 15% seen once. The sample consisted of PBMCs or a T cell subset sorted from them (not recorded which). The receptors stem from an adult woman who had mild COVID-19 (a few samples of this study predate the infection). Cell type and time point are not known. Each CDR3 is given with its conserved first and last residue. The D gene is left open where the match is weak. Only part of the rows carry a size: once, few, many, or a class if the clone is expanded.

TRBJ2-7 . few TRBV7-3 CASSLRGGRPYEQYF TGTGCCAGCAGCTTACGCGGGGGCCGCCCCTACGAGCAGTACTTC
TRBJ2-2 . few TRBV19 CASSIQGLNTGELFF TGTGCCAGTAGTATACAGGGGTTGAACACCGGGGAGCTGTTTTTT
TRBJ2-7 TRBD2 . TRBV4-2 CASSQEGSSGRPYEQYF TGTGCCAGCAGCCAAGAGGGTTCTAGCGGGAGGCCCTACGAGCAGTACTTC
TRBJ1-1 TRBD1 . TRBV5-6 CASSLWAGTGNTEAFF TGTGCCAGCAGCTTATGGGCAGGGACAGGGAACACTGAAGCTTTCTTT
TRBJ2-7 . . TRBV18 CASSLLDTFSYEQYF TGTGCCAGCTCACTTCTGGACACGTTCTCCTACGAGCAGTACTTC
TRBJ1-2 . few TRBV12-3/TRBV12-4 CASRLGGPGGYGYTF TGTGCCAGCAGGCTGGGGGGGCCCGGCGGCTATGGCTACACCTTC
TRBJ2-5 . few TRBV5-4 CASSGDPNHQETQYF TGTGCCAGCAGCGGGGACCCGAACCATCAAGAGACCCAGTACTTC
TRBJ1-2 . few TRBV7-3 CASSLTSDTHYGYTF TGTGCCAGCAGCTTAACCAGCGACACTCACTATGGCTACACCTTC
TRBJ2-7 . . TRBV11-2 CASSSPSRGFEQYF TGTGCCAGCAGCTCCCCCAGCAGGGGTTTCGAGCAGTACTTC
TRBJ2-7 . few TRBV12-3/TRBV12-4 CASSFQGLGDFYEQYF TGTGCCAGCAGTTTCCAGGGCTTGGGGGACTTCTACGAGCAGTACTTC
TRBJ1-1 . . TRBV30 CACRENTEAFF TGTGCCTGCAGAGAGAACACTGAAGCTTTCTTT
TRBJ2-3 . . TRBV7-2 CAASTGRTDTQYF TGTGCCGCTTCTACAGGCCGCACAGATACGCAGTATTTT
TRBJ2-7 . . TRBV21-1 CASSKDEGYEQYF TGTGCCAGCAGCAAAGACGAGGGGTACGAGCAGTACTTC
TRBJ2-1 TRBD1 few TRBV12-3/TRBV12-4 CASSLDVAGQGAGEQFF TGTGCCAGCAGTTTAGATGTGGCGGGACAGGGGGCTGGGGAGCAGTTCTTC
TRBJ2-2 . many TRBV3-1 CASSRGLTTGELFF TGTGCCAGCAGCCGGGGACTGACCACCGGGGAGCTGTTTTTT
TRBJ1-2 . few TRBV3-1 CASSQDDSPLYGYTF TGTGCCAGCAGCCAAGATGACAGCCCACTCTATGGCTACACCTTC